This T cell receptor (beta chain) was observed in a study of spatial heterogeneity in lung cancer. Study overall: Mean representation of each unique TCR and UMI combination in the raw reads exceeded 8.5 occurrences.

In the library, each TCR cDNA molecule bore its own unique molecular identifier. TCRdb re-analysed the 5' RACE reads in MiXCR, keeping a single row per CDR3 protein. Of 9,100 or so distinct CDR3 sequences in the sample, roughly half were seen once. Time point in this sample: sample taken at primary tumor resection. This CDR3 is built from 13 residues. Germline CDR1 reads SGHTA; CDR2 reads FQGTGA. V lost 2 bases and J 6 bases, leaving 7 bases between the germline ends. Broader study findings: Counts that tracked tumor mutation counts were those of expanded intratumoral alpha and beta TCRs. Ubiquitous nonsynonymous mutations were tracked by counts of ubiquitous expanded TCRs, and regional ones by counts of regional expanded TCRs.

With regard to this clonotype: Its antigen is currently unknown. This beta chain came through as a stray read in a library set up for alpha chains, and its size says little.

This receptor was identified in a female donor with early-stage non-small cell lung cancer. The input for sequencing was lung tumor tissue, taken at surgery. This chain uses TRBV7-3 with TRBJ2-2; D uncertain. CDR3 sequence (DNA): TGTGCCAGCAGCTTACTAGTCGCCGGGGAGCTGTTTTTT. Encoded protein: CASSLLVAGELFF.